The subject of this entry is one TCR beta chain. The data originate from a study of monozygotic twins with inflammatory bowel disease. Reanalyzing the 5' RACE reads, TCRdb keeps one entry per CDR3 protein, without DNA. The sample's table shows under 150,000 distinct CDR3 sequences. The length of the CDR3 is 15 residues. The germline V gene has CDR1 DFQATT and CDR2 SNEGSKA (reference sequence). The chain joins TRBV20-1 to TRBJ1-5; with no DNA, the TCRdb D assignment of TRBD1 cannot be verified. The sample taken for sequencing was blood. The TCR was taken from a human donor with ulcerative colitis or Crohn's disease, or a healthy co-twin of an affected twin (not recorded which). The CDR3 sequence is CSAPGTERRNQPQHF.